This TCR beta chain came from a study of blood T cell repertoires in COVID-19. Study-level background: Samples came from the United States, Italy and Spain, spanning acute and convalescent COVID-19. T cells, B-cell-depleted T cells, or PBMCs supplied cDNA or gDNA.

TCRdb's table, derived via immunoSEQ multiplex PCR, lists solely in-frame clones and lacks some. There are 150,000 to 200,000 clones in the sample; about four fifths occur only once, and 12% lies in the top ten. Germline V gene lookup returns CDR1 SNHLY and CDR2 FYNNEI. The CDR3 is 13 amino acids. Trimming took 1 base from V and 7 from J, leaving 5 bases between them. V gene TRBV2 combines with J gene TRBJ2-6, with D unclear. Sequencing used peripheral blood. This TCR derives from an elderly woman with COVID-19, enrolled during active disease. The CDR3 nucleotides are TGTGCCAGCAGTGAAGGAGGAGCCAACGTCCTGACTTTC. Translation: CASSEGGANVLTF. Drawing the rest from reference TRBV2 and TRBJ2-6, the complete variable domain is EPEVTQTPSHQVTQMGQEVILRCVPISNHLYFYWYRQILGQKVEFLVSFYNNEISEKSEIFDDQFSVERPDGSNFTLKIRSTKLEDSAMYFCASSEGGANVLTFGAGSRLTVL.